What follows are 10 T cell receptor beta chains derived from one specimen sequenced in a study of molecular identifiers for immune sequencing clone quantification. TCRdb used MiXCR to reprocess the PCR reads, holding one entry per CDR3 protein. The sample lists hundreds of thousands of distinct CDR3 sequences, about 25% occurring once. The sequencing sample was made of naive CD8+ T cells from blood, with Jurkat cell RNA spiked in. The subset: FACS-sorted CD8+CD4-CCR7+CD45RA+ naive T cells. These receptors came from a human donor in good health. Some libraries in this study had Jurkat cell RNA spiked in.

The gene calls are TRBV30 and TRBJ2-3; 9 positions match TRBD2. With V trimmed by 0 bases and J by 5 bases, 6 bases remained unmatched. CDR3 length: 15 residues. Germline CDR1 GTSNPN, CDR2 SVGIG (reference sequence). The CDR3 DNA is TGTGCCTGGAGTGTAAGTAGCGGGGGAGGAGATACGCAGTATTTT. Its protein product is CAWSVSSGGGDTQYF.

The chain recombines TRBV4-1 with TRBJ2-3; 12 positions agree with TRBD2. V was pared by 2 bases and J by 0 bases, with 12 bases of the junction left unmatched. CDR3 length equals 20 residues. Germline CDR1 and CDR2: MGHRA and YSYEKL. DNA of the CDR3: TGCGCCAGCAGCCAACCCAAACTAGCGGGGGGCCGATCTAGCACAGATACGCAGTATTTT. Its protein product is CASSQPKLAGGRSSTDTQYF.

This clonotype has at least ten counts. V gene TRBV20-1 combines with J gene TRBJ2-7; TRBD2 matches 12 bases. This CDR3 region has 15 residues. Germline V gene lookup returns CDR1 DFQATT and CDR2 SNEGSKA (reference sequence). The V segment lost 5 bases and the J segment 0 bases; nucleotides outside the gene matches: 5. The CDR3 DNA reads TGCAGTGCTTGGCCTAGCGGGAGGGCCTCCTACGAGCAGTACTTC. It encodes CSAWPSGRASYEQYF.

This clonotype has ten or more counts. This sequence joins TRBV6-5 and TRBJ2-3; the D call may be TRBD1 or TRBD2 (5 bases each). There are 15 residues in the CDR3. Trimming removed 8 bases from V and 4 bases from J, with 19 bases in between. CDR1 MNHEY and CDR2 SVGAGI come from the germline V gene. CDR3 in DNA: TGTGCCAGCCATCCGGCAGGGAGTGGGCCAGATACGCAGTATTTT. Amino acid sequence: CASHPAGSGPDTQYF.

Points on this clonotype: The junction differs from germline at one of its ends, possibly a read error. The chain uses TRBV9 and TRBJ2-3; 9 nucleotides match TRBD1. The CDR3 runs to 14 residues. The germline V gene has CDR1 SGDLS and CDR2 YYNGEE. The chain's CDR3 is CVSSGDRGRDTQYF. Here the CDR3 DNA reads TGTGTCAGCAGCGGAGACAGGGGGAGGGATACGCAGTATTTT.

With regard to this clonotype: The junction differs from germline at one of its ends, possibly a read error. This chain joins TRBV7-9 and TRBJ2-5; D ambiguous. Germline V gene sequence: CDR1 SEHNR, CDR2 FQNEAQ (reference sequence). The length of the CDR3 is 13 residues. This CDR3 is CASTQTVQETRYF. The DNA of the CDR3 is TGTGCCAGCACCCAAACAGTGCAAGAGACCCGGTACTTC.

Turning to this clonotype: Given a much more abundant clone one base away, this may be a read error. The J gene is TRBJ2-2, the V gene TRBV3-1, with 9 bases that match TRBD2. The CDR3 sequence is 16 residues long. The germline gives CDR1 LGHDT, CDR2 YNNKEL (reference sequence). J lost 6 bases, V lost 3 bases, and 8 bases had no gene match. The CDR3 protein is CASSHPGTSLAGELFF. As DNA, the CDR3 is TGTGCCAGCAGCCACCCCGGGACTAGCCTCGCCGGGGAGCTGTTTTTT.

This clonotype was observed a few times. The rearrangement joins TRBV20-1 to TRBJ1-1, with TRBD1 matching over 7 bases. The CDR3 sequence is 16 residues long. V was pared by 3 bases and J by 3 bases, with 13 bases of the junction left unmatched. CDR1 and CDR2 from the germline V gene are DFQATT and SNEGSKA (reference sequence). The CDR3 DNA is TGCAGTGCTAGCGCCAGGGGGGGTTTTGAGGACACTGAAGCTTTCTTT. Protein product: CSASARGGFEDTEAFF.

This clonotype was seen more than once but under ten times. The chain employs TRBV24-1 and TRBJ2-3, with 10 nucleotides matching TRBD1. The CDR3 has 16 amino acids. Losses at the gene ends were 4 bases for V and 6 bases for J; bases not matched to a gene: 9. Germline lookup yields CDR1 KGHDR and CDR2 SFDVKD. CDR3 in DNA: TGTGCCACCAGTGACGATGGGACAGGGGAAGGGGATACGCAGTATTTT. Protein product: CATSDDGTGEGDTQYF.

This clonotype came up many times. The V gene is TRBV4-2, the J gene TRBJ2-3; D is ambiguous. The CDR3 spans 11 residues. CDR1 is LGHNA and CDR2 is YNFKEQ in the germline V gene. Trimming shortened V by 1 base and J by 5 bases, and 1 base separated the two germline ends. DNA for the CDR3: TGTGCCAGCAGCCAAGGAGATACGCAGTATTTT. Its protein is CASSQGDTQYF.